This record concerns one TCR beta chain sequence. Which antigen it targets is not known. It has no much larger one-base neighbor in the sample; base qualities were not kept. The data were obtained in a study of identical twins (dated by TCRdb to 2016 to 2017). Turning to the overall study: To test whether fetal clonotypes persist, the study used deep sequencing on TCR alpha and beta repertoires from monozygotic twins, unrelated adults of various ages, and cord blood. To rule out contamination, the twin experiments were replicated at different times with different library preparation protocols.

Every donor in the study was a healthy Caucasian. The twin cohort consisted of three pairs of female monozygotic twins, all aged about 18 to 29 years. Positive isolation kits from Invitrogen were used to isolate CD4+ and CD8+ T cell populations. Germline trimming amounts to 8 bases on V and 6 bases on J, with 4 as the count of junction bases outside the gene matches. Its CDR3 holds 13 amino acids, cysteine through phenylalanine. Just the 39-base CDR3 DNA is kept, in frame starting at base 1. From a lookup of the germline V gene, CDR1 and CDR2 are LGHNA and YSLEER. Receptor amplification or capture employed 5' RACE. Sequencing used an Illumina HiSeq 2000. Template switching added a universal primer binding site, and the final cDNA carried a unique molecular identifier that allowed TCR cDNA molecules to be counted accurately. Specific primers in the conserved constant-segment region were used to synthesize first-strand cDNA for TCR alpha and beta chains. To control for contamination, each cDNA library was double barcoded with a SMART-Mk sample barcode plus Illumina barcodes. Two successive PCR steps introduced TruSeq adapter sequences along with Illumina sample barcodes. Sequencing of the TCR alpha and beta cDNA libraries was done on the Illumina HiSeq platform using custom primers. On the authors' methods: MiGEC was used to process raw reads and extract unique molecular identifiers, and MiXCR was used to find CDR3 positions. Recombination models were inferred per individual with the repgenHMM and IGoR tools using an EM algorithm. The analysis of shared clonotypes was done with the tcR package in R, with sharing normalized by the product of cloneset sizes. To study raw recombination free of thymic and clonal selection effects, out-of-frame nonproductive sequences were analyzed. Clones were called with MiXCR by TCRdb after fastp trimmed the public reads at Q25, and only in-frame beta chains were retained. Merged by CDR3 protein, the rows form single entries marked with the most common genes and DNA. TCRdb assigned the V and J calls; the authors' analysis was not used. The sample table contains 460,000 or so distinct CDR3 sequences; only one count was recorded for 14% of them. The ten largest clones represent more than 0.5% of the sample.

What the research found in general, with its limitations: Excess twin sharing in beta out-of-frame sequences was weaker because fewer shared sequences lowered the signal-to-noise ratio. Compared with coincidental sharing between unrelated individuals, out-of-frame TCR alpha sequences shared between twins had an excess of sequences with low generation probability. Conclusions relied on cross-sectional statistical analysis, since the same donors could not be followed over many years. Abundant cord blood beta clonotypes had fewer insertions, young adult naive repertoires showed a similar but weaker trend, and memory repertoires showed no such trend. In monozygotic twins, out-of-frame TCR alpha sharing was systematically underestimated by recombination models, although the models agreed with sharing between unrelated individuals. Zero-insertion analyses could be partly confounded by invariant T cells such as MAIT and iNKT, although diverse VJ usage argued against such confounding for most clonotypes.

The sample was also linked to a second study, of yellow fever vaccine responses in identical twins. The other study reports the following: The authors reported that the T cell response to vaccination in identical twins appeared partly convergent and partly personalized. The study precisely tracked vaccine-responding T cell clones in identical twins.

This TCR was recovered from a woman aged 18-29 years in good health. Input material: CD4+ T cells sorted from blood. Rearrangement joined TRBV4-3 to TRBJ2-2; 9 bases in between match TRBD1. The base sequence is TGCGCCAGCCAGGGGACAGGGTCCGGGGAGCTGTTTTTT. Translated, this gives CASQGTGSGELFF.